This T cell receptor (beta chain) is drawn from a study of blood T cell repertoires in COVID-19. Only in-frame clones appear in the TCRdb table, and some are missing; sequencing was by immunoSEQ multiplex PCR. In the table there are fewer than 350,000 clones, 85% to 90% of which are singletons. Germline V CDR1 and CDR2: LNHDA, SQIVND (reference sequence). The CDR3 runs 14 residues. The V and J ends lost 3 bases and 5 bases respectively, with 12 bases between them. The chain employs TRBV19 and TRBJ2-3; D possibly corresponds to TRBD1 (5 bases). This clonotype was sampled from a woman between 18 and 30 years old with acute COVID-19. The sequencing input was PBMCs or T cells enriched from blood (not recorded which). In DNA, the CDR3 is TGTGCCAGTAGTATCCGTTCAGGGCTAGATACGCAGTATTTT. Protein: CASSIRSGLDTQYF.